Each of the 25 T cell receptor beta chains below was sequenced from the same sample in a study of cytomegalovirus exposure and HLA in healthy donors (dated by TCRdb to the late 2010s). Library preparation used the immunoSEQ multiplex PCR assay. For the multiplex PCR, a mixture combining 60 forward primers for TCR Vbeta segments and 13 reverse primers for TCR Jbeta segments was used. Sourced from immuneACCESS, this table was stored by TCRdb with only in-frame sequences that have V and J called. A share of the clones is absent; for the studies checked, an unresolved V gene accounts for under half, and the remainder has no known explanation. This sample has about 100,000 clones in its table, and approximately 68% of those were observed once. Together, the top ten hold about 4.3% of the sample. The sequenced sample was PBMCs. The receptors shown here come from a young woman in good health and CMV-seropositive.

The J gene is TRBJ2-1, the V gene TRBV11-2; TRBD2 matches 10 bases. The CDR3 is 14 amino acids. J gave up 8 bases and V 4 bases, and 5 bases lay outside the gene matches. Per germline, CDR1 SGHAT and CDR2 FQNNGV. The CDR3 reads CASSSGLALDEQFF. The CDR3 DNA reads as TGTGCCAGCAGCTCGGGACTAGCGTTGGATGAGCAGTTCTTC.

The CDR3 loop reads CASSSKGRGTEAFF. The DNA of the CDR3 is TGTGCCAGCAGTTCGAAGGGGCGAGGAACTGAAGCTTTCTTT. The rearrangement links TRBV6-6 to TRBJ1-1; possible D gene TRBD1, 5 bases. Germline V gives CDR1 MNHNY, CDR2 SVGAGI (reference sequence). CDR3 length: 14 amino acids. V lost 4 bases, J lost 5 bases, and 14 bases lay in between.

The chain links TRBV13 to TRBJ2-7; 9 bases are shared with TRBD1. Trimming at V came to 2 bases and at J to 2 bases, leaving 4 bases not matched to a gene. Looked up from germline, CDR1 is PRHDT and CDR2 is FYEKMQ (reference sequence). The CDR3 extends over 15 amino acids. CDR3 nucleotides: TGTGCCAGCAGCTTAAGGGGACAGGGCCCCTACGAGCAGTACTTC. It yields the protein CASSLRGQGPYEQYF.

This clone was recorded a few times. The V gene is TRBV30, the J gene TRBJ2-5, with 8 bases aligning to TRBD2. Germline V lookup: CDR1 GTSNPN, CDR2 SVGIG (reference sequence). The CDR3 runs to 14 residues. The J segment lost 5 bases and the V segment lost 0 bases, leaving 5 bases of the junction unmatched. The CDR3 coding sequence is TGTGCCTGGAGTGTAGGGCCGGGAGGGGAGACCCAGTACTTC. Protein product: CAWSVGPGGETQYF. Full variable domain (rest looked up from reference TRBV30 and TRBJ2-5): SQTIHQWPATLVQPVGSPLSLECTVEGTSNPNLYWYRQAAGRGLQLLFYSVGIGQISSEVPQNLSASRPQDRQFILSSKKLLLSDSGFYLCAWSVGPGGETQYFGPGTRLLVL.

The chain recombines TRBV4-1 with TRBJ1-5, with 8 bases identical to TRBD1. From germline, CDR1 is MGHRA and CDR2 YSYEKL. V lost 3 bases and J lost 4; bases outside the gene matches: 11. The CDR3 loop spans 17 amino acids. The CDR3 bases are TGCGCCAGCAGCCAGTTCTCAGGGGGCGTGGGTAATCAGCCCCAGCATTTT. Its translation is CASSQFSGGVGNQPQHF.

The genes are TRBV29-1 and TRBJ2-3; 7 bases agree with TRBD2. The CDR3 is made up of 16 amino acids. The ends lost 0 bases at V and 4 bases at J; junction bases unmatched: 10. Germline CDR1 reads SQVTM; CDR2 reads ANQGSEA. The CDR3 spells CSVEDLRAGVADTQYF. The DNA of the CDR3 is TGCAGCGTTGAAGATCTAAGGGCGGGAGTAGCAGATACGCAGTATTTT.

Within the sample, this clone is medium-sized (0.01 to 0.1%). J is TRBJ1-1 and V is TRBV6-1, with TRBD1 as a possible D gene (6 bases). Germline V lookup: CDR1 MNHNS, CDR2 SASEGT. The CDR3 sequence is 14 residues long. V lost 3 bases and J 5 bases, leaving 13 bases between the germline ends. The CDR3 sequence: CASSESGEGTEAFF. CDR3 coding DNA: TGTGCCAGCAGTGAGTCAGGGGAAGGGACTGAAGCTTTCTTT.

This clone has only a few counts. V and J are TRBV4-3 and TRBJ1-4; D unclear. The CDR3 is 17 amino acids. Germline V gene sequence: CDR1 LGHNA, CDR2 YSLEER. With 1 base removed from V and 2 bases from J, the gap between germline ends came to 14 bases. In nucleotides, the CDR3 is TGCGCCAGCAGCCAAGGCCACTCCCGAGGGACTAATGAAAAACTGTTTTTT. This codes for CASSQGHSRGTNEKLFF.

As to this clone: Other nucleotide sequences from this sample produce the same CDR3. This chain joins TRBV4-3 and TRBJ2-7, with D perhaps TRBD2 (6 bases). The germline CDR1 and CDR2 sequences are LGHNA and YSLEER. The CDR3 sequence is 13 residues long. Trimming cost V 0 bases and J 4 bases, with 7 bases left between them. CDR3 loop: CASSQDSGYEQYF. The CDR3 DNA reads TGCGCCAGCAGCCAAGATAGCGGTTACGAGCAGTACTTC.

The chain uses TRBV7-2 and TRBJ2-3; the D gene is possibly TRBD1 (6 bases). Germline assignment: CDR1 SGHTA and CDR2 FQGNSA. Trimming pared 4 bases from V and 3 bases from J, leaving 11 bases between. The CDR3 extends over 14 amino acids. CDR3 loop: CASSSQGTTDTQYF. For the CDR3, the DNA is TGTGCCAGCAGCTCTCAGGGGACGACAGATACGCAGTATTTT.

This clone showed up just once. This rearrangement joins TRBV7-9 to TRBJ2-1; 7 bases are a match to TRBD2. The CDR3 contains 16 residues. V shed 5 bases, J shed 0 bases, and the junction held 7 bases outside the gene matches. Germline CDR1 and CDR2: SEHNR and FQNEAQ (reference sequence). CDR3 bases: TGTGCCAGCAGCCGATCTAGCGGCACCTCCTACAATGAGCAGTTCTTC. It specifies CASSRSSGTSYNEQFF.

The chain employs TRBV7-8 and TRBJ2-7; 11 bases line up with TRBD2. From germline, CDR1 is SGHVS and CDR2 FQNEAQ. J lost 4 bases, V lost 2 bases, and 1 base had no gene match. The CDR3 contains 14 residues. CDR3 loop: CASSLLAGGYEQYF. CDR3 nucleotides: TGTGCCAGCAGCTTACTAGCGGGAGGTTACGAGCAGTACTTC.

As DNA, the CDR3 is TGTGCCTGGAGTGTTGGGGACAAGCAGTTCTTC. It specifies CAWSVGDKQFF. The chain has TRBV30 and TRBJ2-1, with a weak D call TRBD1 (6 bases). Trimming removed 0 bases from V and 11 bases from J, with 8 bases in between. The CDR3 runs to 11 residues. CDR1 is GTSNPN, CDR2 SVGIG, per germline (reference sequence).

This rearrangement joins TRBV15 to TRBJ2-1; no definite D call. The CDR3 contains 15 residues. Per the germline V gene, CDR1 is LNHNV and CDR2 is YYDKDF (reference sequence). V lost 2 bases to trimming and J lost 0 bases, with 8 bases between them. The CDR3 sequence is CATSRTSFSYNEQFF. Written as DNA, the CDR3 is TGTGCCACCAGCAGAACATCCTTCTCCTACAATGAGCAGTTCTTC.

This chain connects TRBV4-3 to TRBJ2-7; 13 positions match TRBD2. V dropped 4 bases and J dropped 5; count of bases not matched to a gene: 8. CDR3 length equals 16 residues. Germline V gene sequence: CDR1 LGHNA, CDR2 YSLEER. This chain's CDR3 is CASSLRLAGGIHEQYF. CDR3 sequence (DNA): TGCGCCAGCAGCCTCCGACTAGCGGGAGGAATACACGAGCAGTACTTC.

The chain has TRBV28 and TRBJ2-2, with 10 bases that match TRBD2. This CDR3 is 14 amino acids long. Germline CDR1 and CDR2: MDHEN and SYDVKM. The V gene end was trimmed by 8 bases and the J gene end by 7 bases; junction bases not matched to a gene: 7. Written as DNA, the CDR3 is TGTGCCAGCCTCTCTAGCGGGAGTCTCGGGGAGCTGTTTTTT. The encoded protein is CASLSSGSLGELFF. Drawing the rest from reference TRBV28 and TRBJ2-2, the complete variable domain is DVKVTQSSRYLVKRTGEKVFLECVQDMDHENMFWYRQDPGLGLRLIYFSYDVKMKEKGDIPEGYSVSREKKERFSLILESASTNQTSMYLCASLSSGSLGELFFGEGSRLTVL.

The rearrangement links TRBV7-2 to TRBJ2-2; D is possibly TRBD2 (6 bases). The CDR3 is 16 residues long. Trimming shortened V by 0 bases and J by 4 bases, and 12 bases separated the two germline ends. Germline loops: CDR1 SGHTA, CDR2 FQGNSA. Here the CDR3 reads CASSLAWRDGTGELFF. CDR3 sequence (DNA): TGTGCCAGCAGCTTAGCGTGGCGGGACGGCACCGGGGAGCTGTTTTTT.

V and J are TRBV19 and TRBJ2-4; 9 nucleotides match TRBD1. In germline, CDR1 is LNHDA, CDR2 SQIVND (reference sequence). The CDR3 runs 12 residues. Trimming at V came to 6 bases and at J to 6 bases, leaving 0 bases not matched to a gene. CDR3 bases: TGTGCCAGTAGGGGACAGGGAAACATTCAGTACTTC. It specifies CASRGQGNIQYF.

The rearrangement uses TRBV4-1 and TRBJ2-1; no clear D. The V end was cut by 0 bases, the J end by 6 bases, with 9 bases between. The CDR3 is made up of 14 amino acids. In germline, CDR1 is MGHRA, CDR2 YSYEKL. CDR3 coding DNA: TGCGCCAGCAGCCAAGACGTTGCCAGCAATGAGCAGTTCTTC. Translating it yields CASSQDVASNEQFF.

The gene calls are TRBV7-9 and TRBJ1-2; D is perhaps TRBD1 (5 bases). CDR3 length equals 13 residues. Between the trimmed V and J ends, which lost 8 bases and 1 base, there was a span of 11 bases. CDR1 and CDR2 from the germline V gene are SEHNR and FQNEAQ (reference sequence). The DNA for the CDR3 is TGTGCCAGCCGATCCGACAGTAACTATGGCTACACCTTC. Translated: CASRSDSNYGYTF. Looking up the rest from reference TRBV7-9 and TRBJ1-2 gives the full variable domain: DTGVSQNPRHKITKRGQNVTFRCDPISEHNRLYWYRQTLGQGPEFLTYFQNEAQLEKSRLLSDRFSAERPKGSFSTLEIQRTEQGDSAMYLCASRSDSNYGYTFGSGTRLTVV.

This sequence joins TRBV4-3 and TRBJ1-1; D not resolved. The germline V and J ends were trimmed by 0 bases and 0 bases, with 11 bases remaining between them. The V gene's germline CDR1 is LGHNA and CDR2 YSLEER. The CDR3 is 16 residues long. The CDR3 DNA follows: TGCGCCAGCAGCCAAGATAGTCGCGGTCTGAACACTGAAGCTTTCTTT. It translates to CASSQDSRGLNTEAFF.

The genes are TRBV6-1 and TRBJ1-1; 8 nucleotides line up with TRBD1. The germline CDR1 and CDR2 sequences are MNHNS and SASEGT. The J segment lost 6 bases and the V segment lost 4 bases, leaving 4 bases of the junction unmatched. The CDR3 length is 13 residues. The CDR3 here is CASSGTGSPEAFF. The CDR3 nucleotides are TGTGCCAGCAGTGGGACAGGGTCCCCTGAAGCTTTCTTT.

This clone occurred a few times. The chain couples TRBV5-1 to TRBJ1-1, with 8 bases matching TRBD1. The CDR3 runs 13 residues. Trimming took 6 bases from V and 1 from J; bases not matched to a gene: 2. In germline, CDR1 is SGHRS, CDR2 YFSETQ. The CDR3 spells CASMGTGNTEAFF. The CDR3 DNA follows: TGCGCCAGCATGGGGACAGGGAACACTGAAGCTTTCTTT.

The chain links TRBV7-2 to TRBJ1-1; D is unclear. Germline V lookup: CDR1 SGHTA, CDR2 FQGNSA. This CDR3 region has 13 residues. V was cut by 1 base and J by 7 bases, with 10 bases left in between. The CDR3 DNA reads TGTGCCAGCAGCTTAGAATCTGCCTATGAAGCTTTCTTT. It encodes CASSLESAYEAFF.

This clone was seen more than once but under ten times. The chain joins TRBV5-1 to TRBJ1-1; D might be TRBD1 (5 bases). Between the trimmed V and J ends, which lost 4 bases and 2 bases, there was a span of 15 bases. The CDR3 is 15 amino acids. Germline assignment: CDR1 SGHRS and CDR2 YFSETQ. The CDR3 bases are TGCGCCAGCAGCATTGGACAAGGCAGAAACACTGAAGCTTTCTTT. Translating it yields CASSIGQGRNTEAFF.